The 21 T cell receptor beta chains below all came from one sample that was sequenced in a study of blood T cell repertoires in COVID-19. The assay was immunoSEQ multiplex PCR, and TCRdb's table has in-frame clones only and misses some. Of about 400,000 clones listed, around nine tenths are singletons. The sequencing input was PBMCs or T cells enriched from blood (not recorded which). Receptors were obtained from a woman in her forties or fifties who had recovered from COVID-19.

The chain links TRBV4-2 to TRBJ1-5; 8 positions match TRBD1. Germline loops: CDR1 LGHNA, CDR2 YNFKEQ. This CDR3 has 15 amino acids. V gave up 0 bases and J gave up 6 bases; unmatched junction bases: 4. The CDR3 sequence is CASSQEDRERQPQHF. CDR3 in DNA: TGTGCCAGCAGCCAAGAGGACAGGGAACGTCAGCCCCAGCATTTT.

The chain recombines TRBV19 with TRBJ1-6; 7 nucleotides match TRBD1. The CDR3 has 16 amino acids. The V gene end was trimmed by 9 bases and the J gene end by 9 bases; junction bases not matched to a gene: 17. Germline CDR1 is LNHDA and CDR2 is SQIVND (reference sequence). CDR3 coding DNA: TGTGCCAGCCGGACCGACGCAACAGGGGTTGTTTCACCCCTCCACTTT. Translating gives CASRTDATGVVSPLHF.

This chain uses TRBV7-8 with TRBJ1-4; TRBD1 matches at 9 bases. Germline assignment: CDR1 SGHVS and CDR2 FQNEAQ. This CDR3 is built from 13 residues. With 1 base clipped from V and 11 bases from J, the junction kept 2 bases outside the gene matches. The CDR3 region is CASSLETGGKLFF. The CDR3 DNA reads as TGTGCCAGCAGCTTAGAGACAGGGGGGAAACTGTTTTTT.

The chain is built from TRBV27 and TRBJ2-7; 9 bases are shared with TRBD1. The V segment lost 5 bases and the J segment 5 bases; nucleotides outside the gene matches: 4. CDR3 length: 13 residues. CDR1 is MNHEY and CDR2 is SMNVEV in the germline V gene (reference sequence). The CDR3 loop reads CASSGQGIHEQYF. DNA of the CDR3: TGTGCCAGCAGTGGACAGGGGATCCACGAGCAGTACTTC.

V gene TRBV18 combines with J gene TRBJ2-7; TRBD1 agrees at 7 bases. The trim removed 6 bases at V and 4 bases at J, leaving 9 bases unmatched. Germline V lookup: CDR1 KGHSH, CDR2 LQKENI. This CDR3 has 14 amino acids. The CDR3 DNA reads as TGTGCCAGCTCCCCAAGGACAGGCGTTTACGAGCAGTACTTC. This gives the protein CASSPRTGVYEQYF.

The chain carries TRBV18 and TRBJ2-7; possible D gene TRBD2, 5 bases. CDR3 size: 13 residues. CDR1 KGHSH and CDR2 LQKENI come from the germline V gene. Trimming took 2 bases from V and 6 from J, leaving 11 bases between them. The DNA of the CDR3 is TGTGCCAGCTCACCAGGGAGAGAGGCCGAGCAGTACTTC. It yields the protein CASSPGREAEQYF.

This chain connects TRBV3-1 (or the pseudogene TRBV3-2) to TRBJ2-7; 14 bases align to TRBD2. This CDR3 comprises 15 residues. The germline gives CDR1 LGHDT, CDR2 YNNKEL (reference sequence). The V and J ends lost 3 bases and 3 bases, in that order; junction bases with no gene match: 1. For the CDR3, the DNA is TGTGCCAGCAGCCACGGACTAGCGGGGGGCTACGAGCAGTACTTC. Protein: CASSHGLAGGYEQYF.

The V and J genes are TRBV18 and TRBJ1-1; tentatively, D is TRBD1 (5 bases). This CDR3 comprises 16 residues. Germline lookup yields CDR1 KGHSH and CDR2 LQKENI. The V gene lost 3 bases and the J gene lost 4 bases, with 18 bases spanning the gap. For the CDR3, the DNA is TGTGCCAGCTCACCGGAGGGACCAGATCGGGGCACTGAAGCTTTCTTT. Translated, it gives CASSPEGPDRGTEAFF.

Comment on this clone: The sample has other DNA sequences that encode this CDR3 too. CDR3 nucleotide sequence: TGTGCCAGCAGCTTGGGCGGGGGACAAGAGACCCAGTACTTC. Protein product: CASSLGGGQETQYF. The chain carries TRBV5-4 and TRBJ2-5; TRBD2 agrees at 7 bases. Germline values: CDR1 SGHNT, CDR2 YYREEE (reference sequence). The CDR3 loop spans 14 amino acids. V was clipped by 0 bases and J by 2 bases; unmatched bases: 1.

The chain couples TRBV30 to TRBJ1-6; TRBD1 agrees at 7 bases. The germline CDR1 and CDR2 sequences are GTSNPN and SVGIG (reference sequence). The V and J ends lost 2 bases and 0 bases, in that order; junction bases with no gene match: 4. CDR3 length: 16 residues. The CDR3 nucleotides read TGTGCCTGGAGTACGGCAGGGGGCTCCTATAATTCACCCCTCCACTTT. Amino acids: CAWSTAGGSYNSPLHF.

J is TRBJ1-6 and V is TRBV30, with D tentatively TRBD1 (6 bases). The V and J ends lost 4 bases and 2 bases respectively, with 9 bases between them. Germline V gene lookup returns CDR1 GTSNPN and CDR2 SVGIG (reference sequence). The CDR3 runs 14 residues. The CDR3: CAWIGGAYNSPLHF. In nucleotides, the CDR3 is TGTGCCTGGATAGGGGGGGCCTATAATTCACCCCTCCACTTT.

The chain is built from TRBV3-1 (or the pseudogene TRBV3-2) and TRBJ1-1; TRBD1 might be the D (6 bases). Germline assignment: CDR1 LGHDT and CDR2 YNNKEL (reference sequence). The CDR3 is made up of 15 amino acids. Trimming removed 6 bases from V and 1 base from J, with 15 bases in between. The CDR3 bases are TGTGCCAGCAGGTCCGACACAGGGCCGAACACTGAAGCTTTCTTT. It specifies CASRSDTGPNTEAFF.

V is TRBV4-1 and J is TRBJ1-5; the D gene is possibly TRBD1 (6 bases). Germline lookup yields CDR1 MGHRA and CDR2 YSYEKL. This CDR3 region has 15 residues. Trimming cost V 5 bases and J 5 bases, with 16 bases left between them. CDR3 amino acids: CASSIQGEKHQPQHF. CDR3 nucleotides: TGCGCCAGCAGCATACAGGGAGAGAAGCATCAGCCCCAGCATTTT.

The chain joins TRBV2 to TRBJ1-2, with D unresolved. The CDR3 is 12 residues long. V lost 4 bases and J 4 bases, leaving 7 bases between the germline ends. Per germline, CDR1 SNHLY and CDR2 FYNNEI. CDR3 sequence: CASSGRGYGYTF. The CDR3 DNA reads as TGTGCCAGCAGTGGCAGAGGCTATGGCTACACCTTC. Filled out from reference TRBV2 and TRBJ1-2, the complete variable domain reads EPEVTQTPSHQVTQMGQEVILRCVPISNHLYFYWYRQILGQKVEFLVSFYNNEISEKSEIFDDQFSVERPDGSNFTLKIRSTKLEDSAMYFCASSGRGYGYTFGSGTRLTVV.

The rearrangement uses TRBV28 and TRBJ1-5, with D perhaps TRBD1 (6 bases). V dropped 5 bases and J dropped 5 bases, with 19 bases sitting between them. This CDR3 contains 16 residues. Germline CDR1 reads MDHEN; CDR2 reads SYDVKM. Here the CDR3 DNA reads TGTGCCAGCAGTCTCGGACAGTTACGTCCGGATCAGCCCCAGCATTTT. Protein: CASSLGQLRPDQPQHF.

This chain connects TRBV5-1 to TRBJ1-2; 7 nucleotides line up with TRBD1. This CDR3 has 14 residues. The germline CDR1 and CDR2 sequences are SGHRS and YFSETQ. V dropped 4 bases and J dropped 2; count of bases not matched to a gene: 5. The CDR3 is CASSRGTDNYGYTF. In DNA, the CDR3 is TGCGCCAGCAGCCGGGGGACAGACAACTATGGCTACACCTTC.

The V gene is TRBV5-1, the J gene TRBJ1-1, with 7 nucleotides matching TRBD1. This CDR3 comprises 14 residues. V gave up 2 bases and J gave up 8 bases; unmatched junction bases: 9. The germline V gene encodes CDR1 SGHRS and CDR2 YFSETQ. DNA of the CDR3: TGCGCCAGCAGCTTAGAGGCAGGGGGATCCGAAGCTTTCTTT. Protein product: CASSLEAGGSEAFF. The entire variable domain, with the rest obtained from reference TRBV5-1 and TRBJ1-1, is as follows: KAGVTQTPRYLIKTRGQQVTLSCSPISGHRSVSWYQQTPGQGLQFLFEYFSETQRNKGNFPGRFSGRQFSNSRSEMNVSTLELGDSALYLCASSLEAGGSEAFFGQGTRLTVV.

The J gene is TRBJ2-7, the V gene TRBV28; D is perhaps TRBD2 (5 bases). The CDR3 totals 14 residues. Germline V CDR1 and CDR2: MDHEN, SYDVKM. Trimming removed 5 bases from V and 2 bases from J, with 13 bases in between. As DNA, the CDR3 is TGTGCCAGCAGTGAGGGCAAAACGCCCTACGAGCAGTACTTC. Amino acids: CASSEGKTPYEQYF.

This chain links TRBV12-5 with TRBJ1-2; 8 bases are shared with TRBD1. CDR3 length equals 15 residues. Germline V gene sequence: CDR1 LGHNT, CDR2 FRNRAP. V was clipped by 0 bases and J by 7 bases; unmatched bases: 7. The CDR3 DNA reads as TGTGCTAGTGGTTTGGTGGGCAGGGGGCGAGGTGGCTACACCTTC. Translation: CASGLVGRGRGGYTF.

The V gene is TRBV6-1, the J gene TRBJ2-2; weak D call: TRBD1 (6 bases). The CDR3 loop spans 16 amino acids. The V and J ends lost 2 bases and 0 bases respectively, with 10 bases between them. CDR1 and CDR2 (germline): MNHNS, SASEGT. In DNA, the CDR3 is TGTGCCAGCAGTGAAAATCCAGGGGCGAACACCGGGGAGCTGTTTTTT. Its translation is CASSENPGANTGELFF.

The V call is TRBV9, the J call TRBJ2-1, with TRBD1 identical over 7 bases. The germline gives CDR1 SGDLS, CDR2 YYNGEE. The CDR3 loop spans 20 amino acids. Trimming cost V 0 bases and J 0 bases; bases outside gene matches: 15. The CDR3 region has the DNA TGTGCCAGCAGCGTAGAGAAAGGGGAGAGGGGGCGACACTCCTACAATGAGCAGTTCTTC. It codes for CASSVEKGERGRHSYNEQFF.